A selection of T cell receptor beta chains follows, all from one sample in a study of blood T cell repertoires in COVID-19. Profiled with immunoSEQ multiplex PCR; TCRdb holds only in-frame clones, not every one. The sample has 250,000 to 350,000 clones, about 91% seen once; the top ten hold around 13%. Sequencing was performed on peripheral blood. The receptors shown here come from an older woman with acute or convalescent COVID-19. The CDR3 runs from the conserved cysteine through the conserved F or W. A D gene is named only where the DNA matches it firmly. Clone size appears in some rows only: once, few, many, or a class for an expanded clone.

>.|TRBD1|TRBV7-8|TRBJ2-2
CAIPITGVGTGELFF
TGTGCCATTCCAATAACAGGGGTCGGCACCGGGGAGCTGTTTTTT
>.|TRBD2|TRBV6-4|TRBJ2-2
CASSVLAGTNTGELFF
TGTGCCAGCAGTGTACTAGCGGGGACGAACACCGGGGAGCTGTTTTTT
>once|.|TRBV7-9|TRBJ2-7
CASSLDWTLNSYEQYF
TGTGCCAGCAGCTTAGATTGGACACTGAACTCCTACGAGCAGTACTTC
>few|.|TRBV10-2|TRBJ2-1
CASTLAGNNEQFF
TGCGCCAGCACCCTCGCGGGTAACAATGAGCAGTTCTTC
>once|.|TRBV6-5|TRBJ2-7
CASSYGQFYEQYF
TGTGCCAGCAGTTACGGTCAGTTCTACGAGCAGTACTTC
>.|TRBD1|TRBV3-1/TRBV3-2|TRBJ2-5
CASSLRRDRAETQYF
TGTGCCAGCAGCCTAAGAAGGGACAGGGCCGAGACCCAGTACTTC
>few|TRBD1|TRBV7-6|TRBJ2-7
CASSLGAKQGAGYEQYF
TGTGCCAGCAGCTTAGGGGCTAAACAGGGGGCTGGGTACGAGCAGTACTTC
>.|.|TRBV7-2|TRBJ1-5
CASSEIIAGSAFSNQPQHF
TGTGCCAGCAGCGAAATAATAGCCGGGTCGGCATTTAGCAATCAGCCCCAGCATTTT
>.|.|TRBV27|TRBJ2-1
CASSFLSYNEQFF
TGTGCCAGCAGTTTCCTTTCCTACAATGAGCAGTTCTTC
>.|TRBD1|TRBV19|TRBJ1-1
CASSPGQGAAEAFF
TGTGCCAGTAGTCCGGGACAGGGGGCCGCTGAAGCTTTCTTT
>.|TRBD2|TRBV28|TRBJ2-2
CASSPSSGPTPGELFF
TGTGCCAGCAGTCCCTCTAGCGGGCCTACGCCCGGGGAGCTGTTTTTT
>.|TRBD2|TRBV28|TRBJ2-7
CASSTAGGTYEQYF
TGTGCCAGCAGTACAGCGGGAGGTACCTACGAGCAGTACTTC
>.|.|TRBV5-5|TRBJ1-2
CASSLMTGAYGYTF
TGTGCCAGCAGCTTAATGACTGGCGCCTATGGCTACACCTTC
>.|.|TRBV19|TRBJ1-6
CASSMGGSYNSPLHF
TGTGCCAGTAGTATGGGGGGCTCCTATAATTCACCCCTCCACTTT
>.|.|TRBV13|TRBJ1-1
CASSPGGAEAFF
TGTGCCAGCAGCCCGGGGGGTGCTGAAGCTTTCTTT
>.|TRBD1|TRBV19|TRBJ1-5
CASTQDRENQPQHF
TGTGCCAGTACCCAGGACAGGGAAAATCAGCCCCAGCATTTT